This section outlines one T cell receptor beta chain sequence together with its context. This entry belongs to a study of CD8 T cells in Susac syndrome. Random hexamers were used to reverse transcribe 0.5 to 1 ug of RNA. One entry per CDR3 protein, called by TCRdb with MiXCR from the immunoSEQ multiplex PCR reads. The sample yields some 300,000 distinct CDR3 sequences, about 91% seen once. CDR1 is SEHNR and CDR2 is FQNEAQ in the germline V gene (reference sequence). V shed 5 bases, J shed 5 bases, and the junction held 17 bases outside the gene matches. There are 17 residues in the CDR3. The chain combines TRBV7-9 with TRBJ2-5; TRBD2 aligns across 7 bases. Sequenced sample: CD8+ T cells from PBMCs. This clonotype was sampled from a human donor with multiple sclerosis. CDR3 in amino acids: CASSSTRAGPGEETQYF. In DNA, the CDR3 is TGTGCCAGCAGCAGCACGAGAGCGGGGCCGGGTGAGGAGACCCAGTACTTC.